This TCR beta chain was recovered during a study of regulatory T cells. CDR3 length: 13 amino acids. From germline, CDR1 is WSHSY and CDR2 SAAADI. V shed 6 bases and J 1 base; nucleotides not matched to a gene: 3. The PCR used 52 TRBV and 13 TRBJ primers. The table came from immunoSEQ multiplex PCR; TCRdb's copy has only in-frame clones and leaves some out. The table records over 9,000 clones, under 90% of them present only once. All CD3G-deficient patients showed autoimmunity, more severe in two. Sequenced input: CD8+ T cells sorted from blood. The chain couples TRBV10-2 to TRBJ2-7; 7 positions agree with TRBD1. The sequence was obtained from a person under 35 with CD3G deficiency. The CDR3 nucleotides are TGCGCCAGCAGAGGGACAGCTTCCTACGAGCAGTACTTC. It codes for CASRGTASYEQYF.